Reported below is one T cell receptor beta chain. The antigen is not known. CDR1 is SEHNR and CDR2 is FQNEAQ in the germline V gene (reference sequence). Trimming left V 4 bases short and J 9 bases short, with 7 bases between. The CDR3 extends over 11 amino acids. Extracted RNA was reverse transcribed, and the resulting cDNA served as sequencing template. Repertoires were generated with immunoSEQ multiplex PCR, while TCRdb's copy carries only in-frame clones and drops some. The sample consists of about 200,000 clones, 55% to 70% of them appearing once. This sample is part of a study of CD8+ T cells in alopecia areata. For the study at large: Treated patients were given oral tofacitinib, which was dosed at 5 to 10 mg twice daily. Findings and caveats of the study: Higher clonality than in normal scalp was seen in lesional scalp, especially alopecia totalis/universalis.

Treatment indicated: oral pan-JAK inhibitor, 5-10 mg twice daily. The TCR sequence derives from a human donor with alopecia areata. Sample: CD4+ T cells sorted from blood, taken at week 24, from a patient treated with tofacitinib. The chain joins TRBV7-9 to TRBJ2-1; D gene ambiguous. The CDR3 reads CASSSLAEQFF. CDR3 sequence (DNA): TGTGCCAGCAGCTCCTTAGCTGAGCAGTTCTTC.